This TCR beta chain was identified during a study of spatial heterogeneity in lung cancer. Study in general: A T cell module score from matched bulk RNA-seq correlated strongly with TCR transcript counts in tumor regions. Study observations and caveats: Mutation counts in tumors were tracked by counts of expanded intratumoral alpha and beta TCRs. Coverage was estimated at around 7.3% of tumor T cells for alpha chains and 13% for beta chains.

The sample holds many counts of this clonotype. Antigen specificity is unknown. TCRdb ran MiXCR on the 5' RACE reads and lists one entry per CDR3 protein. The profile shows about 24,000 distinct CDR3 sequences, around 9.2% of them singletons. The germline CDR1 and CDR2 sequences are SEHNR and FQNEAQ (reference sequence). This CDR3 region has 15 residues. V gave up 4 bases and J gave up 1 base, with 12 bases separating them. Noted time point: sample taken at primary tumor resection. Samples were obtained from about 72 donors, all untreated early-stage non-small cell lung cancer patients. TCRs were sequenced from unsorted whole RNA of tumor, nontumor lung or PBMC.

Sample: lung tumor tissue, taken at surgery. V is TRBV7-9 and J is TRBJ2-3; D is uncertain. This sequence was found in a male donor with early-stage non-small cell lung cancer. The DNA of the CDR3 is TGTGCCAGCAGCTCAAGTGCGGTCGGCACAGATACGCAGTATTTT. Translated: CASSSSAVGTDTQYF.